The 10 T cell receptor beta chains below all came from one sample that was sequenced in a study of beta chain features in type 1 diabetes. Sequenced material consisted of expressed TCRB transcripts (all of the isolated RNA was reverse transcribed). Assay: immunoSEQ multiplex PCR; the TCRdb copy retains only in-frame clones and omits some. This table has tens of thousands of clones, approximately 32% appearing once. Sequencing used stem cell memory CD4+ T cells from blood. The receptors here all came from a woman aged 18-30 years in good health.

This clone was detected a few times. The chain carries TRBV5-1 and TRBJ1-1, with TRBD1 matching over 7 bases. CDR3 length equals 14 residues. Per germline, CDR1 SGHRS and CDR2 YFSETQ. Trimming cost V 4 bases and J 6 bases; bases outside gene matches: 9. The CDR3 sequence: CASSSGTAIPEAFF. The DNA of the CDR3 is TGCGCCAGCAGCAGTGGGACAGCGATCCCTGAAGCTTTCTTT.

The rearrangement links TRBV29-1 to TRBJ1-6; 8 nucleotides align to TRBD1. The CDR3 runs to 13 residues. CDR1 SQVTM and CDR2 ANQGSEA come from the germline V gene. V was pared by 4 bases and J by 6 bases, with 2 bases of the junction left unmatched. CDR3 amino acids: CSVGTGGNSPLHF. CDR3 nucleotides: TGCAGCGTTGGAACAGGGGGTAATTCACCCCTCCACTTT.

This clone was counted a few times. The genes are TRBV5-4 and TRBJ2-3; D is possibly TRBD2 (6 bases). Germline V CDR1 and CDR2: SGHNT, YYREEE (reference sequence). The CDR3 covers 16 residues. Trimming removed 3 bases from V and 2 bases from J, with 16 bases in between. CDR3 bases: TGTGCCAGCAGCTCTAACGGTGGGGGGTACACAGATACGCAGTATTTT. It codes for CASSSNGGGYTDTQYF. The entire variable domain, with the rest obtained from reference TRBV5-4 and TRBJ2-3, is as follows: ETGVTQSPTHLIKTRGQQVTLRCSSQSGHNTVSWYQQALGQGPQFIFQYYREEENGRGNFPPRFSGLQFPNYSSELNVNALELDDSALYLCASSSNGGGYTDTQYFGPGTRLTVL.

The gene calls are TRBV7-2 and TRBJ1-1; no clear D gene. There are 13 residues in the CDR3. CDR1 is SGHTA, CDR2 FQGNSA, per germline. V lost 4 bases, J lost 3 bases, and 9 bases lay in between. CDR3 region: CASSWSPDTEAFF. Written as DNA, the CDR3 is TGTGCCAGCAGCTGGAGTCCCGACACTGAAGCTTTCTTT. The complete variable domain, with remaining parts taken from reference TRBV7-2 and TRBJ1-1, reads GAGVSQSPSNKVTEKGKDVELRCDPISGHTALYWYRQSLGQGLEFLIYFQGNSAPDKSGLPSDRFSAERTGGSVSTLTIQRTQQEDSAVYLCASSWSPDTEAFFGQGTRLTVV.

V usage is TRBV9 and J usage is TRBJ2-3; TRBD2 matches at 8 bases. The CDR3 runs 16 residues. CDR1 is SGDLS and CDR2 is YYNGEE in the germline V gene. J gave up 1 base and V 0 bases, and 4 bases lay outside the gene matches. The CDR3 sequence: CASSVVGGGRTDTQYF. Here the CDR3 DNA reads TGTGCCAGCAGCGTAGTCGGGGGGGGGCGCACAGATACGCAGTATTTT.

This chain connects TRBV7-3 to TRBJ2-1; TRBD2 aligns across 9 bases. The CDR3 has 15 residues. J was trimmed by 9 bases and V by 2 bases; bases with no gene match: 8. Germline V gene lookup returns CDR1 SGHTA and CDR2 FQGTGA. CDR3 sequence: CASSLFPGGGVEQFF. The CDR3 DNA sequence: TGTGCCAGCAGCTTATTCCCCGGCGGGGGGGTTGAGCAGTTCTTC.

This clone was seen a few times. The chain carries TRBV11-2 and TRBJ2-7; TRBD1 matches 9 bases. The CDR3 has 14 amino acids. The germline V gene encodes CDR1 SGHAT and CDR2 FQNNGV. V gave up 10 bases and J gave up 3 bases; unmatched junction bases: 10. The CDR3 DNA is TGTGCCAACAGACCGGGACAGGGACACTACGAGCAGTACTTC. Its protein product is CANRPGQGHYEQYF.

A note on this clone: The same CDR3 can be traced to other DNA sequences in this sample. The rearrangement uses TRBV7-9 and TRBJ1-1, with D perhaps matching TRBD1 (5 bases). The V gene lost 5 bases and the J gene lost 5 bases, with 9 bases spanning the gap. The CDR3 has 12 amino acids. From germline, CDR1 is SEHNR and CDR2 FQNEAQ (reference sequence). The CDR3 DNA reads TGTGCCAGCAGCCGGGGGACGACTGAAGCTTTCTTT. Residues: CASSRGTTEAFF. The variable domain in full, completed from reference TRBV7-9 and TRBJ1-1, reads DTGVSQNPRHKITKRGQNVTFRCDPISEHNRLYWYRQTLGQGPEFLTYFQNEAQLEKSRLLSDRFSAERPKGSFSTLEIQRTEQGDSAMYLCASSRGTTEAFFGQGTRLTVV.

A few counts support this clone. This chain uses TRBV7-9 with TRBJ1-1; a weak D match, TRBD1 (5 bases). Between the trimmed V and J ends, which lost 5 bases and 10 bases, there was a span of 20 bases. The CDR3 is 14 amino acids. Germline V gene data show CDR1 as SEHNR and CDR2 as FQNEAQ (reference sequence). As DNA, the CDR3 is TGTGCCAGCAGCCTCGGGACTGCCTTCGTAGGAGCTTTCTTT. Translated: CASSLGTAFVGAFF.

To note about this clone: Its ends do not fully match the called genes, so a read error is possible. The V call is TRBV6-1, the J call TRBJ2-7; 11 bases fit TRBD1. The CDR3 is 17 amino acids. Germline V gene data show CDR1 as MNHNS and CDR2 as SASEGT. The CDR3 coding sequence is TGTGCCATCAGTGATGGACAGGGGGCGCTCAGCTCCTACGAGCAGTACTTC. Translated: CAISDGQGALSSYEQYF.